This T cell receptor (beta chain) came from a study of glioma-infiltrating T cells. The iRepertoire nested amplicon-rescue multiplex PCR amplified TCR alpha and beta CDR3s from RNA. TCRdb itself ran the multiplex PCR reads through MiXCR, one entry per CDR3 protein. The sample carries about 380,000 distinct CDR3 sequences, 41% recorded once. Trimming left V 5 bases short and J 8 bases short, with 17 bases between. The CDR3 runs to 14 residues. Germline lookup yields CDR1 SEHNR and CDR2 FQNEAQ (reference sequence). There are many counts of this clonotype. This receptor was obtained from a human donor with low-grade glioma or glioblastoma, undergoing nonglioma brain surgery, or in good health (not recorded which). Sample: glioma tissue, nonneoplastic brain tissue, or PBMCs (not recorded which). V usage is TRBV7-9 and J usage is TRBJ2-3, with D perhaps TRBD2 (5 bases). This CDR3 reads CASSPPLEDVTQYF. The CDR3 DNA follows: TGTGCCAGCAGCCCCCCACTGGAGGATGTTACGCAGTATTTT.